This T cell receptor beta chain is drawn from a study of T cells in Graves' hyperthyroidism and ophthalmopathy. Study outcomes and limitations: Blood also carried most thyroid clonotypes expanded above 0.001. Model predictions of ophthalmopathy came a median around 6.5 months before onset.

Trimming removed 5 bases from V and 4 bases from J, with 10 bases in between. Per germline, CDR1 KGHDR and CDR2 SFDVKD. The CDR3 runs 14 residues. Those patients with uncontrolled infection, other autoimmune disease, pregnancy or lactation were excluded. The PBMCs had their origin in approximately 10 ml of fresh peripheral blood. In the case of this clonotype: Its antigen is still unknown.

Amplified TCR beta CDR3 regions derived from RNA transcripts. HTBI primers were employed in a first-round RT-PCR of the TCR CDR3. TCRdb passed the multiplex PCR reads through MiXCR, listing each CDR3 protein once. The table shows 490,000 or so distinct CDR3 sequences, with approximately 16% occurring only once. The rearrangement uses TRBV24-1 and TRBJ2-2, with D possibly being TRBD1 (6 bases). The sequenced sample consisted of blood. This receptor was identified in a woman in her 30s with Graves' ophthalmopathy. The chain's CDR3 is CATSGTGFTGELFF. For the CDR3, the DNA is TGTGCCACCAGTGGTACAGGGTTCACCGGGGAGCTGTTTTTT.